This TCR beta chain was identified during a study of cytomegalovirus exposure and HLA in healthy donors. Note on this clone: What it binds is unknown.

Whole-study results and caveats: Later work found that TCR association rates differed between HLA loci; DRB1 had the most and HLA-C the fewest.

This PCR relied on a set of 60 Vbeta primers and 13 Jbeta primers. Clones were sequenced by immunoSEQ multiplex PCR, and TCRdb holds only the in-frame ones, with some missing. Among some 180,000 clones listed, approximately 79% were seen once. The length of the CDR3 is 16 residues. Trimming left V 5 bases short and J 0 bases short, with 16 bases between. Germline-derived CDR1 and CDR2 are SGHNT and YENEEA. The TCR comes from a woman aged 25 to 39 in good health and CMV-seropositive. The chain joins TRBV11-3 to TRBJ1-1; no firm D call. The specimen was PBMCs. DNA of the CDR3: TGTGCCAGCAGCCAAGGAGGTATCATTATGAACACTGAAGCTTTCTTT. Its translation: CASSQGGIIMNTEAFF.